This T cell receptor beta chain was recovered during a study of OX40 agonist ivuxolimab in advanced cancers. Overall study: Patients assigned to dose escalation were diagnosed with hepatocellular carcinoma, melanoma, renal cell or head and neck cancer. General study results and limits: Some patients without response likewise showed low normalized clonal expansion.

After removal of 4 bases from V and 0 bases from J, the junction contained 12 bases not matched to a gene. CDR1 is SGHTA and CDR2 is FQGNSA in the germline V gene. This CDR3 is 17 amino acids long. Comment on this clone: Its antigen is still unknown.

The protocol was immunoSEQ multiplex PCR, while the TCRdb copy is restricted to in-frame clones and leaves out a portion. The sample shows some 37,000 clones, around 89% of them seen only once. The specimen comprised CD4+ or CD8+ T cells sorted from blood, sampled in a trial of the OX40 agonist ivuxolimab. The V and J genes are TRBV7-2 and TRBJ2-7, with 7 bases matching TRBD2. The clonotype comes from an adult with an advanced solid tumor such as melanoma, head and neck, liver or kidney cancer. DNA for the CDR3: TGTGCCAGCAGCTATAGTGGGAGGGGACCCTACTCCTACGAGCAGTACTTC. It specifies CASSYSGRGPYSYEQYF.